Each of the 14 T cell receptor beta chains below was sequenced from the same sample in a study of T cell clonotyping in hematopoietic cell transplantation. Sequencing used immunoSEQ multiplex PCR; TCRdb keeps in-frame clones, though not all of them. The data show about 69,000 clones, just under 95% seen once. Sequenced material: peripheral blood mononuclear cells. These receptor sequences come from a man in his fifties in good health. Some clones in this sample may be carry-over from other donors' samples.

This sequence joins TRBV12-5 and TRBJ2-1; 8 positions match TRBD1. CDR3 length equals 15 residues. Per the germline V gene, CDR1 is LGHNT and CDR2 is FRNRAP. The ends lost 4 bases at V and 4 bases at J; junction bases unmatched: 6. CDR3 protein: CASGSGTGPYNEQFF. The DNA for the CDR3 is TGTGCTAGTGGTTCCGGGACAGGACCTTACAATGAGCAGTTCTTC.

This rearrangement joins TRBV7-2 to TRBJ2-1, with D maybe TRBD2 (6 bases). V dropped 5 bases and J dropped 4 bases, with 21 bases sitting between them. The CDR3 totals 17 residues. Germline loops: CDR1 SGHTA, CDR2 FQGNSA. CDR3: CASSAREGLQSYNEQFF. CDR3 bases: TGTGCCAGCAGCGCCCGAGAGGGACTCCAATCTTACAATGAGCAGTTCTTC.

The V gene is TRBV5-1, the J gene TRBJ2-1; 7 nucleotides agree with TRBD1. The CDR3 is 13 amino acids. V shed 3 bases and J 7 bases; nucleotides not matched to a gene: 4. CDR1 and CDR2 (germline): SGHRS, YFSETQ. The CDR3, as DNA: TGCGCCAGCAGCTGGACAGGTGGAAATGAGCAGTTCTTC. As protein: CASSWTGGNEQFF.

This rearrangement joins TRBV6-1 to TRBJ1-1; D possibly corresponds to TRBD1 (5 bases). The V and J ends lost 5 bases and 7 bases respectively, with 11 bases between them. The CDR3 loop spans 12 amino acids. Per the germline V gene, CDR1 is MNHNS and CDR2 is SASEGT. The CDR3 here is CASSTQVGEAFF. The DNA of the CDR3 is TGTGCCAGCAGTACACAGGTGGGTGAAGCTTTCTTT.

The CDR3 sequence: CASSLATNTGELFF. Here the CDR3 DNA reads TGCGCCAGCAGCTTGGCGACGAACACCGGGGAGCTGTTTTTT. The chain employs TRBV5-1 and TRBJ2-2, with no clear D. From germline, CDR1 is SGHRS and CDR2 YFSETQ. The length of the CDR3 is 14 residues. Trimming removed 0 bases at V and 0 bases at J, with 3 bases between. The entire variable domain, with the rest obtained from reference TRBV5-1 and TRBJ2-2, is as follows: KAGVTQTPRYLIKTRGQQVTLSCSPISGHRSVSWYQQTPGQGLQFLFEYFSETQRNKGNFPGRFSGRQFSNSRSEMNVSTLELGDSALYLCASSLATNTGELFFGEGSRLTVL.

The chain carries TRBV7-9 and TRBJ2-7; maybe TRBD1 (6 bases). The germline V gene encodes CDR1 SEHNR and CDR2 FQNEAQ (reference sequence). With 5 bases removed from V and 1 base from J, the gap between germline ends came to 15 bases. The CDR3 length is 15 residues. Here the CDR3 reads CASSPTRTASYEQYF. Here the CDR3 DNA reads TGTGCCAGCAGCCCTACCAGGACAGCTTCCTACGAGCAGTACTTC.

V usage is TRBV19 and J usage is TRBJ2-1; 15 bases fit TRBD2. V lost 7 bases to trimming and J lost 4 bases; unmatched junction nucleotides: 11. CDR1 is LNHDA, CDR2 SQIVND, per germline (reference sequence). The CDR3 length is 18 residues. The CDR3 nucleotides are TGTGCCAGTATGAGGCACTCCGGACTAGCGGGAGGGTACAATGAGCAGTTCTTC. Protein sequence: CASMRHSGLAGGYNEQFF.

J is TRBJ1-6 and V is TRBV11-2, with D perhaps TRBD1 (6 bases). CDR1 SGHAT and CDR2 FQNNGV come from the germline V gene. The CDR3 is made up of 15 amino acids. V shed 5 bases and J shed 7 bases, with 15 bases lying between them. The chain's CDR3 is CASSRGRGRNSPLHF. DNA of the CDR3: TGTGCCAGCAGCAGGGGCAGGGGCAGGAATTCACCCCTCCACTTT.

The J gene is TRBJ1-3, the V gene TRBV29-1; D is ambiguous. The germline gives CDR1 SQVTM, CDR2 ANQGSEA. Trimming took off 3 bases at V and 9 bases at J, with 6 bases between the two ends. CDR3 length equals 10 residues. In DNA, the CDR3 is TGCAGCGTTGAGGGGAGCACCATATATTTT. Translated: CSVEGSTIYF.

This clone was found once. CDR3 region: CASRASSYNSPLHF. In DNA form, the CDR3 reads TGTGCCAGCAGGGCCAGTTCCTATAATTCACCCCTCCACTTT. The V and J genes are TRBV2 and TRBJ1-6; D not certain. The V and J ends lost 6 bases and 1 base respectively, with 7 bases between them. Germline CDR1 and CDR2: SNHLY and FYNNEI. This CDR3 has 14 residues.

The V gene is TRBV28, the J gene TRBJ2-2, with 11 nucleotides matching TRBD2. CDR3 length: 15 amino acids. CDR1 is MDHEN, CDR2 SYDVKM, per germline. With 6 bases clipped from V and 7 bases from J, the junction kept 7 bases outside the gene matches. CDR3 residues: CASRVAGGQIGELFF. In DNA form, the CDR3 reads TGTGCCAGCAGGGTAGCGGGGGGGCAAATCGGGGAGCTGTTTTTT.

The chain couples TRBV28 to TRBJ2-3; 13 nucleotides line up with TRBD2. Trimming cost V 5 bases and J 4 bases; bases outside gene matches: 15. The CDR3 loop spans 19 amino acids. The V gene's germline CDR1 is MDHEN and CDR2 SYDVKM. This CDR3 reads CASSPLLAGGSYRSDTQYF. CDR3 nucleotides: TGTGCCAGCAGTCCGCTACTAGCGGGAGGGTCTTATCGGTCAGATACGCAGTATTTT.

This chain joins TRBV9 and TRBJ1-1; possible D gene TRBD1, 5 bases. Germline V gene data show CDR1 as SGDLS and CDR2 as YYNGEE. The CDR3 is made up of 15 amino acids. V was shortened by 4 bases and J by 2 bases, with 15 bases between the two germline ends. The CDR3 DNA reads as TGTGCCAGCAGCCCCATGTTGACAGTTAACACTGAAGCTTTCTTT. Its protein product is CASSPMLTVNTEAFF.

The chain is built from TRBV9 and TRBJ2-7; D is unresolved. The CDR3 has 14 amino acids. Germline CDR1 and CDR2: SGDLS and YYNGEE. Between the trimmed V and J ends, which lost 4 bases and 0 bases, there was a span of 11 bases. CDR3 sequence: CASSLLGSSYEQYF. The CDR3 DNA reads TGTGCCAGCAGCCTCCTGGGTAGCTCCTACGAGCAGTACTTC.